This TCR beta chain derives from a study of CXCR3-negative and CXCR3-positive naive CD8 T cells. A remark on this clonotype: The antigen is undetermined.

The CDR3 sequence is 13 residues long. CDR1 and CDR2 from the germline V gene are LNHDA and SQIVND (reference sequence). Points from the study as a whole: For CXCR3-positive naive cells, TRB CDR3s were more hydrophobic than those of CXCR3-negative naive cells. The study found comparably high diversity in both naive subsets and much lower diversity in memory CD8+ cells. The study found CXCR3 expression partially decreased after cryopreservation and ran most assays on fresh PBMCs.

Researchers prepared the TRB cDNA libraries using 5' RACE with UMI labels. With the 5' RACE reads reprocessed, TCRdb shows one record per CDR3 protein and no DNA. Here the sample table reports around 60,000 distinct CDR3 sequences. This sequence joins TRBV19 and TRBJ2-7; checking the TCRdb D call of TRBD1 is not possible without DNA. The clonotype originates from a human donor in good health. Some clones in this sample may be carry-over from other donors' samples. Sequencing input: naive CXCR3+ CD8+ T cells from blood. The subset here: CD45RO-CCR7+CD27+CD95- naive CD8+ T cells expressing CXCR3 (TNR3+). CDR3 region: CASSPGQHYEQYF.